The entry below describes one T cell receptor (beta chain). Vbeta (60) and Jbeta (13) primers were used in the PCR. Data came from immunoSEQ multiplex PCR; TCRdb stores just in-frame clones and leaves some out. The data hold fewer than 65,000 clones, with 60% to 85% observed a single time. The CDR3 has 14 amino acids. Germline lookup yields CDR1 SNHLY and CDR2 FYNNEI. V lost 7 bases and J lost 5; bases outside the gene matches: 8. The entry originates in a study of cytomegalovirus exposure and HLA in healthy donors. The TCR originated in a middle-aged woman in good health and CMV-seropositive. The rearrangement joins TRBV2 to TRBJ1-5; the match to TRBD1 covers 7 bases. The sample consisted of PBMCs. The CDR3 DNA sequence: TGTGCCAGCACTTCGGACAGGAGGGATCAGCCCCAGCATTTT. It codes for CASTSDRRDQPQHF.